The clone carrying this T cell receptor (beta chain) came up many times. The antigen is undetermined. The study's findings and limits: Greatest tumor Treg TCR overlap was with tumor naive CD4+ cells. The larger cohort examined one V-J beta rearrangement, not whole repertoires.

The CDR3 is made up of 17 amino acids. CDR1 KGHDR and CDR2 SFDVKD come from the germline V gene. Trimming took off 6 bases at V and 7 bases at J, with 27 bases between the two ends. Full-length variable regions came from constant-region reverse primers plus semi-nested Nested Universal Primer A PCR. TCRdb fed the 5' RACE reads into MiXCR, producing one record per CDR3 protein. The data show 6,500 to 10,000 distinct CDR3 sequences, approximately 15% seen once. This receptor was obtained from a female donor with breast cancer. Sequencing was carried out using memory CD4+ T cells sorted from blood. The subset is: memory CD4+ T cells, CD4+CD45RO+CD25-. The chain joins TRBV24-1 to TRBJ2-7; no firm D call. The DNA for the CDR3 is TGTGCCACCAGTCTGATTTATAAGGATAGCCCTTTTTGTGAGCAGTACTTC. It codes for CATSLIYKDSPFCEQYF.